This is a list of T cell receptor beta chains from one sample in a study of identical twins. Each CDR3 protein gets one entry after TCRdb re-called the 5' RACE reads with MiXCR. The data contain approximately 690,000 distinct CDR3 sequences, approximately 6.1% of them singletons. Specimen: naive T cells sorted from blood. The receptors stem from a man aged 18 to 35 in good health. Both conserved end residues are part of each CDR3. D genes are given only for firm matches. Rows may omit the clone size; those that give it use once, few, many or a size class.

few	TRBJ2-4	TRBV4-1	.	TGCGCCAGCAGCCAGCGGGACAGCAAAAACATTCAGTACTTC	CASSQRDSKNIQYF
few	TRBJ2-5	TRBV7-8	.	TGTGCCAGCAGCCCCCGCATTACGAGGGAGACCCAGTACTTC	CASSPRITRETQYF
.	TRBJ2-2	TRBV12-5	.	TGTGCTAGTGGCCCTTTAACCGGGGAGCTGTTTTTT	CASGPLTGELFF
many	TRBJ2-7	TRBV5-1	.	TGCGCCAGCAGGGAGTCCGGGACACACTCCTACGAGCAGTACTTC	CASRESGTHSYEQYF
many	TRBJ2-1	TRBV6-1	TRBD2	TGTGCCAGCTGCGGACTAGCGGGAGAAGGTGAGCAGTTCTTC	CASCGLAGEGEQFF
many	TRBJ2-5	TRBV4-3	.	TGCGCCAGCAGCCAAGATGGTTTCGGGGCAGAGACCCAGTACTTC	CASSQDGFGAETQYF
many	TRBJ2-5	TRBV12-3/TRBV12-4	.	TGTGCCAGCAGTCCACGGGACTACCAAGAGACCCAGTACTTC	CASSPRDYQETQYF
.	TRBJ2-5	TRBV7-6	.	TGTGCCAGCAGCTTAGCGGAGACTCAAGAGACCCAGTACTTC	CASSLAETQETQYF
many	TRBJ2-3	TRBV29-1	.	TGCACGGGGAACGGGCTGACAGATACGCAGTATTTT	CTGNGLTDTQYF
.	TRBJ2-3	TRBV6-1	.	TGTGCCAGCAGCCCTGACTCGAGCAATCAGCCCCAGTATTTT	CASSPDSSNQPQYF
.	TRBJ2-1	TRBV3-1	TRBD2	TGTGCCAGCAGCCAAGACCCCCTAGCGGGGTCCTACAATGAGCAGTTCTTC	CASSQDPLAGSYNEQFF
.	TRBJ2-1	TRBV6-2/TRBV6-3	.	TGTGCCGGGGGCCGGGGGAGCAATGAGCAGTTCTTC	CAGGRGSNEQFF
.	TRBJ2-7	TRBV20-1	TRBD2	TGCAGTGCTAGGAGGGTCGGGGGGAGTCAAGAGCAGTACTTC	CSARRVGGSQEQYF
few	TRBJ1-3	TRBV2	.	TGTGCCAGCAGTGGAACTGGAAACACCATATATTTT	CASSGTGNTIYF
many	TRBJ2-1	TRBV29-1	.	TGCAGCGTTGAAGATCTAAACGATGAGCAGTTCTTC	CSVEDLNDEQFF
many	TRBJ2-2	TRBV4-2	TRBD2	TGTGCCAGCAGCCAAGGCGCGGGAGAGAACACCGGGGAGCTGTTTTTT	CASSQGAGENTGELFF
few	TRBJ1-5	TRBV7-2	.	TGTGCCAGCAGCTTAGTAGGGGCGGGGGGAGGACAGCCCCAGCATTTT	CASSLVGAGGGQPQHF
many	TRBJ2-3	TRBV10-3	.	TGTGCCACCGGCCTCCGTAACGGAGATACGCAGTATTTT	CATGLRNGDTQYF
few	TRBJ2-5	TRBV2	TRBD2	TGTGCCAGCAGCGGTACTCCACTAGCGGGAACTTCCAAGACCCAGTACTTC	CASSGTPLAGTSKTQYF
many	TRBJ1-2	TRBV5-1	.	TGCGCCAGCAGCTTGAACCCGGCAGCTAACTATGGCTACACCTTC	CASSLNPAANYGYTF
many	TRBJ2-1	TRBV9	.	TGTGCCAGCAGCGTAGGTAGGGTAGGGAATGAGCAGTTCTTC	CASSVGRVGNEQFF
few	TRBJ2-1	TRBV11-1	TRBD2	TGTGCCAGCAGCTTCCGGTCTAGCGGGGACATGGGCCCCAATGAGCAGTTCTTC	CASSFRSSGDMGPNEQFF
.	TRBJ2-1	TRBV6-1	TRBD2	TGTGCCAGTTTAGCGGGAGCATCGAATGAGCAGTTCTTC	CASLAGASNEQFF
.	TRBJ1-1	TRBV19	TRBD1	TGTGCCAGTAGTAAGGGACAGGGGGGGATGTACACTGAAGCTTTCTTT	CASSKGQGGMYTEAFF
few	TRBJ2-3	TRBV4-1	TRBD2	TGCGCCAGCAGCCAAACGCCTAGCGGGAGATCAGATACGCAGTATTTT	CASSQTPSGRSDTQYF
.	TRBJ2-6	TRBV5-5	.	TGTGCCAGCAGCTGGAGGACAGTACCCTCTGGGGCCAACGTCCTGACTTTC	CASSWRTVPSGANVLTF